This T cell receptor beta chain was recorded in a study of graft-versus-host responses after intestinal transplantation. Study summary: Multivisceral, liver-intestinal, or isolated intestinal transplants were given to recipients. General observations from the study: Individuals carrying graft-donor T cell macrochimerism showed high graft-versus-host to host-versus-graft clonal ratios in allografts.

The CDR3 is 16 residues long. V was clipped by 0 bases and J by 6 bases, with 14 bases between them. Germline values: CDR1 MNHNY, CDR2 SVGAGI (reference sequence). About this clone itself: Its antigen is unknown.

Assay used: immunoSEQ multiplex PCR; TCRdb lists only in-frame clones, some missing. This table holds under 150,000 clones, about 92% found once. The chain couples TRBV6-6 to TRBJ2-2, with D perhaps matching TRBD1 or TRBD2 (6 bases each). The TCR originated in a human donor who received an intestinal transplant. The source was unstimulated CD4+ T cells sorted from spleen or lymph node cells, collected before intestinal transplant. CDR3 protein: CASSYSGGGGAGELFF. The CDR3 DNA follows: TGTGCCAGCAGTTACTCGGGGGGCGGTGGAGCCGGGGAGCTGTTTTTT.